This T cell receptor (beta chain) was profiled in a study of blood T cells in healthy people across ages. A J-beta primer mix and a sample-barcoded 5' primer were used in a second PCR of about 7 to 12 cycles. Via MiXCR, TCRdb re-called the 5' RACE reads, giving one row per CDR3 protein. The table has 2 million or so distinct CDR3 sequences, around half seen once; the top ten hold roughly 2%. CDR1 is LNHNV, CDR2 YYDKDF, per germline (reference sequence). The length of the CDR3 is 15 residues. Unmatched junction bases numbered 9, after V lost 3 bases and J lost 8 bases. Material for sequencing was blood. This clonotype was obtained from a woman aged 35 to 49 in good health. V gene TRBV15 combines with J gene TRBJ1-4, with 7 bases that match TRBD1. The CDR3 spells CATSSSGGGREKLFF. The DNA of the CDR3 is TGTGCCACCAGCAGTTCAGGGGGGGGCCGGGAAAAACTGTTTTTT.